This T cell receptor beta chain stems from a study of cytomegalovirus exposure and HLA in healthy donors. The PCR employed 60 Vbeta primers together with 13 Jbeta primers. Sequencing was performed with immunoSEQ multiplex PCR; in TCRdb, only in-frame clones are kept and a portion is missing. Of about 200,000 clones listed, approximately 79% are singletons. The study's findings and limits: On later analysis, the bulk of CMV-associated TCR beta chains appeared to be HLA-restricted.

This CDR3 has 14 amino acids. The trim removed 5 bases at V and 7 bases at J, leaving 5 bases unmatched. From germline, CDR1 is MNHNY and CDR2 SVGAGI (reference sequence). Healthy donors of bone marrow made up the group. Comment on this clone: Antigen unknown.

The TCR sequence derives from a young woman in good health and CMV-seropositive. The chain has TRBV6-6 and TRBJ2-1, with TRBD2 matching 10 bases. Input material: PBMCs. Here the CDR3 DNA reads TGTGCCAGCAGTCCTAGCGGGAGTAAAAATGAGCAGTTCTTC. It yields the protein CASSPSGSKNEQFF.